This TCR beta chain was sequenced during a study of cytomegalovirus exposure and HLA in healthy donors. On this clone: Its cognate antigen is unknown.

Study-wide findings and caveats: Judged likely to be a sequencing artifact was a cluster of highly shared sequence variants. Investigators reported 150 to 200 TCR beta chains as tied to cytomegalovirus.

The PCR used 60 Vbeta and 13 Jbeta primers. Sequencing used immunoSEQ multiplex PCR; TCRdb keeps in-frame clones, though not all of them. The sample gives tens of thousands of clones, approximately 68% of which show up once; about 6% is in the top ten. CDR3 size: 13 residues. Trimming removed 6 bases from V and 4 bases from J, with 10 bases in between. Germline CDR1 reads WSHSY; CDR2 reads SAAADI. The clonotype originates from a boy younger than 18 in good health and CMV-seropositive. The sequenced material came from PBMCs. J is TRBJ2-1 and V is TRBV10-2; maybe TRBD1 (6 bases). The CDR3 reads CASRDSTYNEQFF. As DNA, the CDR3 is TGCGCCAGCAGGGACAGCACATACAATGAGCAGTTCTTC.